This TCR beta chain was retrieved from a study of PD-1 blockade in classical Hodgkin lymphoma. The V end was cut by 3 bases, the J end by 4 bases, with 19 bases between. This CDR3 has 16 residues. The germline CDR1 and CDR2 sequences are LNHNV and YYDKDF (reference sequence). Exposure to brentuximab vedotin varied, and each patient had relapsed following autologous stem cell transplantation. With regard to this clone: Its antigen is currently unknown.

Only in-frame clones appear in the TCRdb table, and some are missing; sequencing was by immunoSEQ multiplex PCR. The sample includes about 110,000 clones, 80% to 90% of them seen just once. Study results and caveats: CD4+ TCR diversity rose significantly by C4D1, and CD8+ TCR diversity did not.

The material sequenced was peripheral blood mononuclear cells (PBMCs), taken before the second cycle of nivolumab. The receptor comes from a human donor with classical Hodgkin lymphoma. This sequence joins TRBV15 and TRBJ2-7; D is perhaps TRBD2 (6 bases). CDR3 nucleotide sequence: TGTGCCACCAGCAGTCGCGGCGGGGTCCGGGTGTACGAGCAGTACTTC. It is translated as CATSSRGGVRVYEQYF.